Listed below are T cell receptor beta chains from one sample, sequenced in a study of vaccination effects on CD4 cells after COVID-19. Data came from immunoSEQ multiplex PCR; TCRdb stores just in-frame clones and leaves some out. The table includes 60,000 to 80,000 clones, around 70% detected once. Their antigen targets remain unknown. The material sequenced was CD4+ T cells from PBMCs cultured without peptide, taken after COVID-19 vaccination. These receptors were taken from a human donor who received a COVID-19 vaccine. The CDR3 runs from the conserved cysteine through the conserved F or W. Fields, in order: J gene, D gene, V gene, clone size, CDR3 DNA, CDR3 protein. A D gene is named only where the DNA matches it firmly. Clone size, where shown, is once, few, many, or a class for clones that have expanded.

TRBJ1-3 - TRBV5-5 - TGTGCCAGCAGCGGTGGAACCCCAGGGCCCGGAAACACCATATATTTT CASSGGTPGPGNTIYF
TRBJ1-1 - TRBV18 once TGTGCCAGCTCACCGCAAGCCAACACTGAAGCTTTCTTT CASSPQANTEAFF
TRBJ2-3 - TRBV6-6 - TGTGCCAGCAGTCCTCGTAGCAGGGCCTCTTTTCTGGGCACAGATACGCAGTATTTT CASSPRSRASFLGTDTQYF
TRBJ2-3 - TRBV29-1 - TGCAGCGTTGCGTCGACAGATACGCAGTATTTT CSVASTDTQYF
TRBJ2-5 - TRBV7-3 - TGTGCCAGCAGCTTATATGTACAAGAGACCCAGTACTTC CASSLYVQETQYF
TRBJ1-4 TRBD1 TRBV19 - TGTGCCAGTAGCACCAGGGGGTTTTTCGAAAAACTGTTTTTT CASSTRGFFEKLFF
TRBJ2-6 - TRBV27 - TGTGCCAGCCGACGAGCCTCTGGGGCCAACGTCCTGACTTTC CASRRASGANVLTF
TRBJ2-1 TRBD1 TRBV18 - TGTGCCAGCTCACTTCAGAGCCGAACAGGGGGAGGCTACAATGAGCAGTTCTTC CASSLQSRTGGGYNEQFF
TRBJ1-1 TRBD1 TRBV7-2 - TGTGCCAGCAGCTTTATTGGACAGGGCAGTGAAGCTTTCTTT CASSFIGQGSEAFF
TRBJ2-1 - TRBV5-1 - TGCGCCAGCAGCTACGGTCAGAACAATGAGCAGTTCTTC CASSYGQNNEQFF
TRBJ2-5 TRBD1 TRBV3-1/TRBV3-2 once TGTGCCAGCAGCCAAGATAATCTCCGGGACAGCCTTCGCCACCACCCGTACTTC CASSQDNLRDSLRHHPYF
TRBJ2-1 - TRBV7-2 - TGTGCCAGCAGCTTCGGGGTAGGTGAGCAGTTCTTC CASSFGVGEQFF
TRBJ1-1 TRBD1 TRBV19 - TGTGCCAGTAGTCCCCAGGGGGCCATGAACACTGAAGCTTTCTTT CASSPQGAMNTEAFF
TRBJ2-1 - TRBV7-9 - TGTGCCAGCAGCTTCAGGGGCGAGAGCTCCTACAATGAGCAGTTCTTC CASSFRGESSYNEQFF